This T cell receptor beta chain was sequenced for a study of cytomegalovirus exposure and HLA in healthy donors. The PCR ran on 60 Vbeta and 13 Jbeta primers. TCRdb keeps only in-frame clones here, not all; method: immunoSEQ multiplex PCR. The profile covers over 110,000 clones, with approximately 79% appearing a single time and roughly 8.8% taken by the ten largest. Regarding this clone: Antigen specificity is unknown.

Findings of the study overall: It is likely that the observed cluster of highly shared sequence variants was a sequencing artifact. Altogether, more than 150 TCR beta chains were recorded as cytomegalovirus-associated. In an earlier analysis, productive rearrangement rates for most beta V segments clustered near 87% or 30%.

The CDR3 is made up of 12 amino acids. Between the trimmed V and J ends, which lost 3 bases and 9 bases, there was a span of 12 bases. From germline, CDR1 is MDHEN and CDR2 SYDVKM. This chain uses TRBV28 with TRBJ2-7, with D maybe TRBD1 (5 bases). Source material: PBMCs. The source is a woman in her 50s in good health and CMV-seropositive. CDR3 bases: TGTGCCAGCAGTTTTCAGGGATATGGGCAGTACTTC. This codes for CASSFQGYGQYF. Supplemented by reference TRBV28 and TRBJ2-7, the full variable domain reads DVKVTQSSRYLVKRTGEKVFLECVQDMDHENMFWYRQDPGLGLRLIYFSYDVKMKEKGDIPEGYSVSREKKERFSLILESASTNQTSMYLCASSFQGYGQYFGPGTRLTVT.